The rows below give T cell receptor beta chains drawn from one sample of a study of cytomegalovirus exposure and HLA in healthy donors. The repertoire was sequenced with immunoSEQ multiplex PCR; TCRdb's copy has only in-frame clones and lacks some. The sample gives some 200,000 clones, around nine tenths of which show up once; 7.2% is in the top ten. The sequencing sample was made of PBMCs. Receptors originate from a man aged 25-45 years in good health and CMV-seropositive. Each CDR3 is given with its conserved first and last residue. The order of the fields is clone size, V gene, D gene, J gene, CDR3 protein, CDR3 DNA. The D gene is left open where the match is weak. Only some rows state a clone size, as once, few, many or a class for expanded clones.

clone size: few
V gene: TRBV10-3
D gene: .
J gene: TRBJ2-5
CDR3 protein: CASTNPGLKETQYF
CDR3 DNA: TGTGCCAGCACTAACCCAGGGTTAAAAGAGACCCAGTACTTC

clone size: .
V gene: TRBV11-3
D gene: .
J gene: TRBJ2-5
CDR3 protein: CASSLESRGRLYF
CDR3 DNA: TGTGCCAGCAGCTTAGAGAGCCGGGGGCGGCTGTACTTC

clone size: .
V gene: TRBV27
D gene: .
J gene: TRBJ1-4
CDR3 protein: CASTLKGGANEKLFF
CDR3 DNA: TGTGCCAGCACCCTTAAGGGGGGAGCTAATGAAAAACTGTTTTTT

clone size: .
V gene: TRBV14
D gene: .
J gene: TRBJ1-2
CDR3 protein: CASSRQRSGYTF
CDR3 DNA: TGTGCCAGCAGCCGGCAGAGGAGTGGCTACACCTTC

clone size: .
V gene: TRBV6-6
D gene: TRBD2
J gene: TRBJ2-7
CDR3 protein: CASSYTGGANEQYF
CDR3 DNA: TGTGCCAGCAGTTACACGGGAGGGGCGAACGAGCAGTACTTC

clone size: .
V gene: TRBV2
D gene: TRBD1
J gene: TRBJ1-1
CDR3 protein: CASSEASRGLNTEAFF
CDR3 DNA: TGTGCCAGCAGTGAAGCGTCGAGGGGGCTGAACACTGAAGCTTTCTTT

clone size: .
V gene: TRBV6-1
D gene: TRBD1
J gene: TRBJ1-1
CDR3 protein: CASGRTGGFEAFF
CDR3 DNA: TGTGCCAGCGGGAGGACAGGGGGCTTTGAAGCTTTCTTT

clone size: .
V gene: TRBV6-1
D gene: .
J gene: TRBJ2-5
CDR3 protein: CASSAAPAAPTEETQYF
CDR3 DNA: .

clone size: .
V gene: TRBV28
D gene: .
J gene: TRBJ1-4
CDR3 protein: CASSFMGHKNEKLFF
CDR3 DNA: TGTGCCAGCAGTTTTATGGGGCATAAGAATGAAAAACTGTTTTTT

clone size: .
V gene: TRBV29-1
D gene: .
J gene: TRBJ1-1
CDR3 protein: CSVDSVNTEAFF
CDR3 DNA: TGCAGCGTTGATTCAGTGAACACTGAAGCTTTCTTT

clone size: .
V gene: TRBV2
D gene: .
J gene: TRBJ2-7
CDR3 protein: CASSGDSGYEQYF
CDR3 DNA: TGTGCCAGCAGTGGGGATAGCGGCTACGAGCAGTACTTC

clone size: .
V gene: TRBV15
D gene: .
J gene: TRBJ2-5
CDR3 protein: CATSRDPAGRTQYF
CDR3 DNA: TGTGCCACCAGCAGAGATCCGGCCGGAAGGACCCAGTACTTC

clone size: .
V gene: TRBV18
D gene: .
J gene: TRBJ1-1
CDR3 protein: CASSPSGNTEAFF
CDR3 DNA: TGTGCCAGCTCACCCTCGGGAAACACTGAAGCTTTCTTT

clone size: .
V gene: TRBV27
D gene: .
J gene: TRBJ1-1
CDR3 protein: CASGRGAEAFF
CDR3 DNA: TGTGCCAGCGGAAGGGGGGCTGAAGCTTTCTTT

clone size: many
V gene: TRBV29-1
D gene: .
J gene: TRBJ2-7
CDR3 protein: CSVAENSYEQYF
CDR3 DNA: TGCAGCGTTGCTGAGAACTCCTACGAGCAGTACTTC

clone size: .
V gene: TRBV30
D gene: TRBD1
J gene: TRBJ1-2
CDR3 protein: CAWSNRGGNYGYTF
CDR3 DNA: TGTGCCTGGAGTAACAGGGGTGGGAACTATGGCTACACCTTC

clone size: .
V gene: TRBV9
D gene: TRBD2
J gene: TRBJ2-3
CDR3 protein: CASSPLAGGRDTQYF
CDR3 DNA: TGTGCCAGCAGCCCCCTAGCGGGAGGGCGAGATACGCAGTATTTT

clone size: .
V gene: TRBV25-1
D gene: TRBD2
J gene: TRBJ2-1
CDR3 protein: CASTGGSWTGNEQFF
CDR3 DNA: TGTGCCAGTACCGGGGGGAGTTGGACCGGCAATGAGCAGTTCTTC

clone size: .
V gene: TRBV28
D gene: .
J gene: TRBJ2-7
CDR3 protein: CASSSLEGHKRKFPYEQYF
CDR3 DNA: TGTGCCAGCAGTTCCCTCGAGGGGCACAAGCGGAAGTTTCCATACGAGCAGTACTTC

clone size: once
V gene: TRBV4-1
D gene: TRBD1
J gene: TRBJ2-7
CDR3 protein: CASSQVSPDRGRGYEQYF
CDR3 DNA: TGCGCCAGCAGCCAAGTAAGCCCGGACAGGGGGCGCGGCTACGAGCAGTACTTC

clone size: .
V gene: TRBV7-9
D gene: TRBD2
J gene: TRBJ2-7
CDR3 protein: CASSHAGLAAHEQYF
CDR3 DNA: TGTGCCAGCAGCCATGCGGGACTAGCCGCCCACGAGCAGTACTTC

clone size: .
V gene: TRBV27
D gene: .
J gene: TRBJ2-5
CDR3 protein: CASSSRQVAGTQYF
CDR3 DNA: TGTGCCAGCAGTTCACGACAGGTGGCAGGGACCCAGTACTTC

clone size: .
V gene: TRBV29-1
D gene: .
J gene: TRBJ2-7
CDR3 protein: CSVAAAPSYEQYF
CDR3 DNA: TGCAGCGTTGCGGCAGCTCCTTCCTACGAGCAGTACTTC

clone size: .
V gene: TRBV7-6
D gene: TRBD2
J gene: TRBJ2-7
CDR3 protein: CASSMTSGTTSYEQYF
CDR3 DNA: TGTGCCAGCAGCATGACTAGCGGGACAACATCCTACGAGCAGTACTTC

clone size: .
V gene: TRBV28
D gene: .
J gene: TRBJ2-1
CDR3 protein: CASSPETAYNEQFF
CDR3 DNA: TGTGCCAGCAGTCCAGAGACAGCCTACAATGAGCAGTTCTTC

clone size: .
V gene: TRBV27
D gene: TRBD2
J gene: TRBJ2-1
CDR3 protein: CASSLNGGSLPEQFF
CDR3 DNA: TGTGCCAGCAGTTTAAATGGCGGGAGCTTGCCTGAGCAGTTCTTC

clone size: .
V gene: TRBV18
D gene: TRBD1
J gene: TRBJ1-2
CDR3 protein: CASSPAGTGYGYTF
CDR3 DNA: TGTGCCAGCTCACCAGCCGGGACAGGTTATGGCTACACCTTC

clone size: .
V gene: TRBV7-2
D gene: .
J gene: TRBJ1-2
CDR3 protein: CASSLEGFRDTVYGYTF
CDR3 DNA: TGTGCCAGCAGCTTAGAGGGATTCCGGGACACTGTCTATGGCTACACCTTC

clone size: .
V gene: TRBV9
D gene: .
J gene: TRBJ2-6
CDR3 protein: CASSPPGPGANVLTF
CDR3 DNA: TGTGCCAGCAGCCCCCCGGGTCCCGGGGCCAACGTCCTGACTTTC

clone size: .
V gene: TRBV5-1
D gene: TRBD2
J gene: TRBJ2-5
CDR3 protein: CASSSTSGQETQYF
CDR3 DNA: TGCGCCAGCAGCTCGACTAGCGGCCAAGAGACCCAGTACTTC

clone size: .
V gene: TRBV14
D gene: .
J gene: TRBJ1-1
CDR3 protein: CASSTGGGPAEAFF
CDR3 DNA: TGTGCCAGCAGCACCGGGGGGGGACCAGCTGAAGCTTTCTTT

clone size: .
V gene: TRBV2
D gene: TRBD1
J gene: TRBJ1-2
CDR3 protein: CASRKGQEGGYTF
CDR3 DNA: TGTGCCAGCAGGAAGGGACAGGAGGGAGGCTACACCTTC

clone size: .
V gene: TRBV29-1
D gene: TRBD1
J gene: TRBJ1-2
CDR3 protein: CSVEGTGGNYGYTF
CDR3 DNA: TGCAGCGTGGAGGGGACAGGGGGCAACTATGGCTACACCTTC

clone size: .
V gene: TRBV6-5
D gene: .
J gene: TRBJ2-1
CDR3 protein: CASSLTPNEQFF
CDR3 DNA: TGTGCCAGCAGTTTGACCCCCAATGAGCAGTTCTTC

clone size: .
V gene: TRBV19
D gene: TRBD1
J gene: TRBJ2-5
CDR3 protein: CASSSRQGQETQYF
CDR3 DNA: TGTGCCAGTAGTAGCAGACAGGGCCAAGAGACCCAGTACTTC

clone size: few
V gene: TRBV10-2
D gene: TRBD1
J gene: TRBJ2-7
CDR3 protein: CASRRQGAYEQYF
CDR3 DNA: TGCGCCAGCAGAAGACAGGGGGCCTACGAGCAGTACTTC

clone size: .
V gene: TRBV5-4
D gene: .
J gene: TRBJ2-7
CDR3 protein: CASSRSGLYEQYF
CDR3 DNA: TGTGCCAGCAGCCGGTCAGGGCTCTACGAGCAGTACTTC

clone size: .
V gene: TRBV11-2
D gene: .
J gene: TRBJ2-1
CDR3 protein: CASSPRTHNEQFF
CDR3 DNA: TGTGCCAGCAGCCCCAGGACCCACAATGAGCAGTTCTTC

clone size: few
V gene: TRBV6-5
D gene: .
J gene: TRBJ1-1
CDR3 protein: CASGRGGTEAFF
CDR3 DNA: TGTGCCAGCGGGAGGGGGGGCACTGAAGCTTTCTTT

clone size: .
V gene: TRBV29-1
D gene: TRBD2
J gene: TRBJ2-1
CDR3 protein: CSPTLASGYNEQFF
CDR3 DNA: TGCAGCCCGACTTTGGCTAGCGGTTACAATGAGCAGTTCTTC

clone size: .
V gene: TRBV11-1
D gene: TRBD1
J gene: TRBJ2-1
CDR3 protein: CASSSNRGLQFF
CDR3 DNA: TGTGCCAGCAGCTCGAACAGGGGGCTACAGTTCTTC

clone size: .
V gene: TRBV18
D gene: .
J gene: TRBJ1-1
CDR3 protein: CASSPPWGNTEAFF
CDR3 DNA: TGTGCCAGCTCACCACCGTGGGGGAACACTGAAGCTTTCTTT

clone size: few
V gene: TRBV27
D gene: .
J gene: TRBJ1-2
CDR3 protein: CASTTGGYGYTF
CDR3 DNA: TGTGCCAGCACGACGGGGGGTTATGGCTACACCTTC

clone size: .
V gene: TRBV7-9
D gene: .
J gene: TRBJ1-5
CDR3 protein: CASSLDQGGNQPQHF
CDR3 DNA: TGTGCCAGCAGCTTAGACCAGGGAGGCAATCAGCCCCAGCATTTT

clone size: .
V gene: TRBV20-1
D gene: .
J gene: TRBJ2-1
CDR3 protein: CSAGNNEQFF
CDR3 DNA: TGCAGTGCTGGCAACAATGAGCAGTTCTTC

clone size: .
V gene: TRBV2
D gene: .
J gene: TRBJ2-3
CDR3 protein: CASILLARSGDTQYF
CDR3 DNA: TGTGCCAGCATTTTGTTAGCGAGGAGCGGTGATACGCAGTATTTT

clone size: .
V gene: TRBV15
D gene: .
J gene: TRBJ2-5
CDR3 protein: CATSRGRMGSQETQYF
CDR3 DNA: TGTGCCACCAGCAGAGGGAGGATGGGGTCCCAAGAGACCCAGTACTTC

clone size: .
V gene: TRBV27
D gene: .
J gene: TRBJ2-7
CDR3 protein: CASTQRAGISEQYF
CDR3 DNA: TGTGCCAGCACCCAACGGGCAGGTATTAGCGAGCAGTACTTC

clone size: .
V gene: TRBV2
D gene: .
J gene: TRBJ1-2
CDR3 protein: CASWRGERSYGYTF
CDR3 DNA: TGTGCCAGCTGGCGGGGGGAAAGGAGCTATGGCTACACCTTC

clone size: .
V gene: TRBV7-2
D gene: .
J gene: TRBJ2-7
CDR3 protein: CASSVPSYEQYF
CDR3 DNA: TGTGCCAGCAGCGTTCCCTCCTACGAGCAGTACTTC

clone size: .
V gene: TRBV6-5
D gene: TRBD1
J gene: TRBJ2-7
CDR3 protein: CATTGTGAYEQYF
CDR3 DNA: TGTGCCACCACCGGGACAGGGGCCTACGAGCAGTACTTC

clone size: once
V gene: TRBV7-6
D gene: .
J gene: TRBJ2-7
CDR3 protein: CASSLEVEQTYEQYF
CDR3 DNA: TGTGCCAGCAGCTTAGAAGTGGAACAGACCTACGAGCAGTACTTC

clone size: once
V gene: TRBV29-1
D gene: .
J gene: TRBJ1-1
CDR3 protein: CSVVKDTEAFF
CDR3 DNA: TGCAGCGTTGTAAAGGACACTGAAGCTTTCTTT

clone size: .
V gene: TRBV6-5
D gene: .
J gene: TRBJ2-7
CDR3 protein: CASRKRGVSYEQYF
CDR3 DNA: TGTGCCAGCAGAAAAAGGGGGGTTTCCTACGAGCAGTACTTC

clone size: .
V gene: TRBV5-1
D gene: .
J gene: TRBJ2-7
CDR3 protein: CASNEGQGAYEQYF
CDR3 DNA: TGCGCCAGCAACGAAGGACAAGGTGCCTACGAGCAGTACTTC

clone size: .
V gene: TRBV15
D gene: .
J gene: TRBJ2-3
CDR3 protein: CATSRDIGGTDTQYF
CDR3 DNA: TGTGCCACCAGCAGAGATATAGGTGGCACAGATACGCAGTATTTT

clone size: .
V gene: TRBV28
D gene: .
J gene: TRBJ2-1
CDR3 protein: CASSPGGEQFF
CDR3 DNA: TGTGCCAGCAGCCCCGGAGGAGAGCAGTTCTTC

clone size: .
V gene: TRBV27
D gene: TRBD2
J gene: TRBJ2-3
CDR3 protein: CASSLSGGITDTQYF
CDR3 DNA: TGTGCCAGCAGTTTAAGCGGGGGCATCACAGATACGCAGTATTTT

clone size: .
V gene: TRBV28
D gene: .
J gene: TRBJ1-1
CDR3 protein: CASRQGDMNTEAFF
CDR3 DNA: TGTGCCAGCAGGCAAGGCGACATGAACACTGAAGCTTTCTTT

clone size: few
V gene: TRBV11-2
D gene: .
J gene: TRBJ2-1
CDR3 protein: CASSSRDNEQFF
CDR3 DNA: TGTGCCAGCAGCTCCCGAGATAATGAGCAGTTCTTC